The subject of this entry is one T cell receptor beta chain. Its antigen is as yet unknown. The J segment lost 8 bases and the V segment lost 5 bases, leaving 6 bases of the junction unmatched. The CDR3 length is 14 residues. Germline loops: CDR1 SGHTA, CDR2 FQGNSA. Measured with immunoSEQ multiplex PCR; TCRdb has only the in-frame clones, and not every one. The data contain some 270,000 clones, approximately 86% of them singletons. The sample originates from a study of cytomegalovirus exposure and HLA in healthy donors. Overall study context: Later analysis reported that the 110 or so validation repertoires shared the platform of the approximately 620 first-cohort repertoires. Study findings and constraints: A few chains linked to CMV were shown in vitro to be specific for CMV antigens. TCR beta chains numbering some 150 were designated cytomegalovirus-associated.

Material: PBMCs. The chain uses TRBV7-2 and TRBJ1-6; 7 bases are shared with TRBD1. This clonotype was obtained from a woman in her late teens or twenties in good health and CMV-seronegative. The CDR3 region has the DNA TGTGCCAGCAGCACAGACAGGGTGGATTCACCCCTCCACTTT. Protein product: CASSTDRVDSPLHF.